This paragraph covers one T cell receptor (beta chain) sequence. Its antigen remains unidentified. The PCR used 60 Vbeta and 13 Jbeta primers. Measured with immunoSEQ multiplex PCR; TCRdb has only the in-frame clones, and not every one. The repertoire holds 100,000 or so clones, with about 82% as singletons. These data originate in a study of cytomegalovirus exposure and HLA in healthy donors. CDR1 and CDR2 (germline): SEHNR, FQNEAQ (reference sequence). Trimming left V 8 bases short and J 6 bases short, with 20 bases between. The CDR3 length is 14 residues. The study's findings and limits: In a later analysis, TCR beta V- and J-gene trimming showed a link to a missense DCLRE1C variant. A later analysis found that most CMV-associated TCR beta chains appeared HLA-restricted.

This chain uses TRBV7-9 with TRBJ2-7; D is perhaps TRBD1 (5 bases). Sequenced sample: PBMCs. The clonotype was recovered from a man between 25 and 39 years old in good health and CMV-seronegative. The CDR3 region has the DNA TGTGCCAGCGAGGCTGGGGCAGTTGCTCGCGAGCAGTACTTC. Protein: CASEAGAVAREQYF.